One sample yielded the 31 T cell receptor beta chains listed below, sequenced in a study of CD8+ T cells in alopecia areata. cDNA prepared by RNA extraction and subsequent reverse transcription served as the template for sequencing. Libraries were prepared by immunoSEQ multiplex PCR; TCRdb keeps only in-frame clonotypes and omits some of them. The repertoire holds about 110,000 clones, about 50% seen once, with around 23% in the top ten. The sample taken for sequencing was NKG2D-low CD8+ T cells sorted from blood. The source of these receptors is a human donor with alopecia areata.

V and J are TRBV27 and TRBJ2-3; D ambiguous. Germline loops: CDR1 MNHEY, CDR2 SMNVEV (reference sequence). This CDR3 is 12 amino acids long. V was trimmed by 4 bases and J by 1 base, leaving 3 bases between them. CDR3 DNA sequence: TGTGCCAGCAGTTACGGCACAGATACGCAGTATTTT. Protein sequence: CASSYGTDTQYF.

The CDR3 here is CASSFRSDGELFF. In DNA, the CDR3 is TGCGCCAGCAGCTTTAGGTCCGACGGGGAGCTGTTTTTT. The chain has TRBV5-1 and TRBJ2-2; D not certain. The CDR3 has 13 amino acids. The V end lost 2 bases, the J end lost 7 bases, and 9 bases lay between the germline ends. Germline lookup yields CDR1 SGHRS and CDR2 YFSETQ.

The chain links TRBV27 to TRBJ2-7, with 7 bases identical to TRBD1. Germline V gives CDR1 MNHEY, CDR2 SMNVEV (reference sequence). After removal of 0 bases from V and 9 bases from J, the junction contained 8 bases not matched to a gene. CDR3 length equals 14 residues. The CDR3: CASSLSATGLGQYF. Written as DNA, the CDR3 is TGTGCCAGCAGTTTATCGGCGACAGGGCTTGGGCAGTACTTC.

This clone was counted only a few times. The rearrangement uses TRBV2 and TRBJ1-2, with D possibly matching TRBD1 (5 bases). This CDR3 comprises 16 residues. V was shortened by 0 bases and J by 3 bases, with 14 bases between the two germline ends. Germline V gene data show CDR1 as SNHLY and CDR2 as FYNNEI. The CDR3 coding sequence is TGTGCCAGCAGTGAAGCCCTGACCGACAGATACTATGGCTACACCTTC. Translating gives CASSEALTDRYYGYTF.

The J gene is TRBJ2-7, the V gene TRBV28, with 7 bases lining up with TRBD2. Germline loops: CDR1 MDHEN, CDR2 SYDVKM. The CDR3 is made up of 15 amino acids. Trimming took 4 bases from V and 2 from J; bases not matched to a gene: 8. The CDR3 reads CASSSGTSETYEQYF. CDR3 sequence (DNA): TGTGCCAGCAGTTCGGGTACTAGCGAGACCTACGAGCAGTACTTC.

This clone was seen a handful of times. V and J are TRBV9 and TRBJ2-1; D remains ambiguous. The CDR3 covers 12 residues. V was pared by 3 bases and J by 8 bases, with 9 bases between. Germline CDR1 SGDLS, CDR2 YYNGEE. CDR3 in DNA: TGTGCCAGCAGCGATTTAGTCGATGAGCAGTTCTTC. Protein product: CASSDLVDEQFF.

The CDR3 protein is CASSVASGSYEQYF. CDR3 nucleotides: TGTGCCAGCAGCGTGGCTAGCGGGAGTTACGAGCAGTACTTC. The J gene is TRBJ2-7, the V gene TRBV9; 10 bases map to TRBD2. The CDR3 runs 14 residues. V shed 2 bases, J shed 4 bases, and the junction held 3 bases outside the gene matches. Germline V lookup: CDR1 SGDLS, CDR2 YYNGEE.

This clone was detected many times. The V call is TRBV27, the J call TRBJ2-4, with TRBD2 as a possible D gene (5 bases). Germline V CDR1 and CDR2: MNHEY, SMNVEV (reference sequence). V lost 2 bases to trimming and J lost 8 bases, with 13 bases between them. The CDR3 length is 14 residues. The CDR3 reads CASSLGSSADIQYF. CDR3 sequence (DNA): TGTGCCAGCAGTTTAGGGAGTTCGGCCGACATTCAGTACTTC.

A remark on this clone: A junction end diverges from the germline sequence, so it may reflect a read error. The chain carries TRBV6-5 and TRBJ2-1; D gene uncertain. Germline V lookup: CDR1 MNHEY, CDR2 SVGAGI. The CDR3 has 9 residues. In DNA, the CDR3 is TGTGCCAGCAGTGCCTCCAACCTCTTC. Its translation is CASSASNLF.

This clone was seen more than once but under ten times. This chain links TRBV5-1 with TRBJ2-1; 9 bases are a match to TRBD2. Germline CDR1 reads SGHRS; CDR2 reads YFSETQ. Trimming cost V 4 bases and J 6 bases; bases outside gene matches: 14. This CDR3 has 17 amino acids. In DNA, the CDR3 is TGCGCCAGCAGCCGGGTGACGCTAGCGGGGCCCCTCAATGAGCAGTTCTTC. This translates into CASSRVTLAGPLNEQFF.

This clone was recorded only once. Within the sample, other DNA sequences also encode this same CDR3. The genes are TRBV28 and TRBJ2-1; no reliable D call. V lost 6 bases and J lost 0, with 0 bases in between. This CDR3 spans 11 amino acids. Germline lookup yields CDR1 MDHEN and CDR2 SYDVKM. The CDR3 reads CASSSYNEQFF. CDR3 coding DNA: TGTGCCAGCAGCTCCTACAATGAGCAGTTCTTC.

This sequence joins TRBV27 and TRBJ2-1; 8 nucleotides agree with TRBD1. With V trimmed by 2 bases and J by 9 bases, 6 bases remained unmatched. Germline V gene sequence: CDR1 MNHEY, CDR2 SMNVEV (reference sequence). The CDR3 has 14 amino acids. The CDR3 loop is CASSLGQGKVEQFF. In DNA, the CDR3 is TGTGCCAGCAGTTTAGGACAGGGAAAGGTTGAGCAGTTCTTC.

This clone has a handful of counts. The rearrangement links TRBV10-1 to TRBJ2-2; D may be TRBD2 (6 bases). CDR1 and CDR2 from the germline V gene are WNHNN and SYGVQD (reference sequence). Between the trimmed V and J ends, which lost 8 bases and 4 bases, there was a span of 8 bases. This CDR3 has 12 amino acids. CDR3 sequence: CASGDSTGELFF. The CDR3 coding sequence is TGCGCCAGCGGGGACTCCACCGGGGAGCTGTTTTTT.

The chain carries TRBV4-1 and TRBJ1-1; D perhaps matches TRBD1 (5 bases). The CDR3 runs to 15 residues. V was cut by 2 bases and J by 0 bases, with 10 bases left in between. CDR1 and CDR2 from the germline V gene are MGHRA and YSYEKL. CDR3 residues: CASSQSGHLNTEAFF. Here the CDR3 DNA reads TGCGCCAGCAGCCAATCTGGACATTTGAACACTGAAGCTTTCTTT.

The V call is TRBV28, the J call TRBJ2-5, with 8 nucleotides matching TRBD2. The CDR3 consists of 17 residues. Trimming at V came to 4 bases and at J to 2 bases, leaving 12 bases not matched to a gene. The germline CDR1 and CDR2 sequences are MDHEN and SYDVKM. The CDR3 reads CASSSPDVAGNQETQYF. The CDR3 DNA is TGTGCCAGCAGTTCCCCCGACGTAGCGGGAAATCAAGAGACCCAGTACTTC.

J is TRBJ1-1 and V is TRBV7-9, with D uncertain. Trimming removed 0 bases at V and 1 base at J, with 3 bases between. This CDR3 contains 13 residues. Germline values: CDR1 SEHNR, CDR2 FQNEAQ (reference sequence). Written as DNA, the CDR3 is TGTGCCAGCAGCTTAGCGGCGAACACTGAAGCTTTCTTT. This sequence encodes CASSLAANTEAFF.

The CDR3: CASSESGVYEQYF. CDR3 DNA sequence: TGTGCCAGCAGCGAAAGTGGGGTCTACGAGCAGTACTTC. The rearrangement links TRBV5-4 to TRBJ2-7; D unresolved. This CDR3 region has 13 residues. In germline, CDR1 is SGHNT, CDR2 YYREEE (reference sequence). V lost 4 bases, J lost 3 bases, and 11 bases lay in between.

The chain links TRBV4-1 to TRBJ2-1, with 8 bases aligning to TRBD1. Germline CDR1 is MGHRA and CDR2 is YSYEKL. This CDR3 spans 14 amino acids. The ends lost 3 bases at V and 9 bases at J; junction bases unmatched: 7. CDR3 region: CASSHSLQGAEQFF. CDR3 nucleotide sequence: TGCGCCAGCAGCCATTCTTTGCAGGGGGCTGAGCAGTTCTTC.

The CDR3 DNA sequence: TGTGCCACCAGCGGGGAAGGGACAGCGAGCTACGAGCAGTACTTC. As protein: CATSGEGTASYEQYF. This rearrangement joins TRBV15 to TRBJ2-7; 7 bases map to TRBD1. Germline assignment: CDR1 LNHNV and CDR2 YYDKDF (reference sequence). The trim removed 5 bases at V and 3 bases at J, leaving 10 bases unmatched. There are 15 residues in the CDR3.

This clone was observed once. The chain joins TRBV6-1 to TRBJ1-1; 7 bases fit TRBD1. This CDR3 has 12 residues. The V and J ends lost 11 bases and 1 base, in that order; junction bases with no gene match: 4. CDR1 and CDR2 (germline): MNHNS, SASEGT. The CDR3: CAAGGQNTEAFF. CDR3 sequence (DNA): TGTGCCGCAGGGGGGCAGAACACTGAAGCTTTCTTT.

There are a few counts of this clone. The chain combines TRBV13 with TRBJ2-7; D gene unclear. The CDR3 runs 16 residues. Germline-derived CDR1 and CDR2 are PRHDT and FYEKMQ (reference sequence). V was shortened by 4 bases and J by 3 bases, with 19 bases between the two germline ends. CDR3: CASSSRLEVRYYEQYF. For the CDR3, the DNA is TGTGCCAGCAGCTCCAGACTTGAGGTACGCTACTACGAGCAGTACTTC. Looking up the rest from reference TRBV13 and TRBJ2-7 gives the full variable domain: AAGVIQSPRHLIKEKRETATLKCYPIPRHDTVYWYQQGPGQDPQFLISFYEKMQSDKGSIPDRFSAQQFSDYHSELNMSSLELGDSALYFCASSSRLEVRYYEQYFGPGTRLTVT.

This clone was seen a few times. The rearrangement links TRBV2 to TRBJ2-3; D perhaps matches TRBD1 (6 bases). The CDR3 sequence is 14 residues long. The germline V gene has CDR1 SNHLY and CDR2 FYNNEI. V was trimmed by 6 bases and J by 0 bases, leaving 10 bases between them. The CDR3 sequence: CASRDSASTDTQYF. The CDR3 DNA follows: TGTGCCAGCAGGGACAGCGCTAGCACAGATACGCAGTATTTT.

This clone was recorded a few times. V and J are TRBV29-1 and TRBJ2-3, with 8 positions matching TRBD2. V trimming: 0 bases; J trimming: 0 bases; junction bases outside the gene matches: 8. The CDR3 loop spans 17 amino acids. The germline CDR1 and CDR2 sequences are SQVTM and ANQGSEA. CDR3 in amino acids: CSVEDGGASGSTDTQYF. The CDR3 DNA follows: TGCAGCGTTGAAGATGGTGGGGCTAGCGGGAGCACAGATACGCAGTATTTT.

The chain recombines TRBV5-1 with TRBJ1-1, with 10 bases lining up with TRBD1. J gave up 3 bases and V 2 bases, and 1 base lay outside the gene matches. The CDR3 consists of 14 residues. Germline CDR1 and CDR2: SGHRS and YFSETQ. CDR3 coding DNA: TGCGCCAGCAGCTTCGGGACAGGGGACACTGAAGCTTTCTTT. Translating it yields CASSFGTGDTEAFF.

The chain employs TRBV2 and TRBJ2-7; 10 nucleotides align to TRBD2. V lost 6 bases, J lost 2 bases, and 7 bases stayed unmatched. Germline lookup yields CDR1 SNHLY and CDR2 FYNNEI. This CDR3 spans 15 amino acids. The CDR3 sequence: CASRIGTSETYEQYF. In nucleotides, the CDR3 is TGTGCCAGCAGAATCGGGACTAGCGAGACCTACGAGCAGTACTTC. The variable domain in full, with the rest retrieved from reference TRBV2 and TRBJ2-7, is EPEVTQTPSHQVTQMGQEVILRCVPISNHLYFYWYRQILGQKVEFLVSFYNNEISEKSEIFDDQFSVERPDGSNFTLKIRSTKLEDSAMYFCASRIGTSETYEQYFGPGTRLTVT.

CDR3: CASRKSGRNYNEQFF. In DNA, the CDR3 is TGTGCCAGCAGAAAAAGCGGGAGGAACTACAATGAGCAGTTCTTC. The gene calls are TRBV28 and TRBJ2-1; 9 nucleotides match TRBD2. This CDR3 is built from 15 residues. The trim removed 6 bases at V and 3 bases at J, leaving 6 bases unmatched. Germline assignment: CDR1 MDHEN and CDR2 SYDVKM. The full variable domain, completed using reference TRBV28 and TRBJ2-1, is DVKVTQSSRYLVKRTGEKVFLECVQDMDHENMFWYRQDPGLGLRLIYFSYDVKMKEKGDIPEGYSVSREKKERFSLILESASTNQTSMYLCASRKSGRNYNEQFFGPGTRLTVL.

This rearrangement joins TRBV6-5 to TRBJ2-5; tentative D call: TRBD2 (5 bases). V lost 0 bases and J 2 bases, leaving 13 bases between the germline ends. The length of the CDR3 is 16 residues. Looked up from germline, CDR1 is MNHEY and CDR2 is SVGAGI. As DNA, the CDR3 is TGTGCCAGCAGTTACTCGATGGCGGGTGCACAAGAGACCCAGTACTTC. As protein: CASSYSMAGAQETQYF.

This clone was seen a single time. This chain uses TRBV27 with TRBJ2-7; a possible D gene is TRBD1 (6 bases). Germline loops: CDR1 MNHEY, CDR2 SMNVEV (reference sequence). The CDR3 extends over 15 amino acids. V was trimmed by 5 bases and J by 3 bases, leaving 17 bases between them. The CDR3: CASSLTGGNIYEQYF. CDR3 nucleotides: TGTGCCAGCAGTCTGACAGGCGGAAACATCTACGAGCAGTACTTC.

This clone was seen repeatedly, ten times or more. At the DNA level, this CDR3 is encoded by other sequences in the same sample as well. The chain combines TRBV15 with TRBJ2-3; D is perhaps TRBD2 (6 bases). The CDR3 loop spans 15 amino acids. Deletions cut 1 base from V and 2 bases from J, with 10 bases between. CDR1 is LNHNV, CDR2 YYDKDF, per germline (reference sequence). DNA of the CDR3: TGTGCCACCAGCAGAGGTTTAGCGGACACAGATACGCAGTATTTT. Its protein product is CATSRGLADTDTQYF.

The genes are TRBV27 and TRBJ2-6, with TRBD2 as a possible D gene (6 bases). In germline, CDR1 is MNHEY, CDR2 SMNVEV (reference sequence). V lost 1 base to trimming and J lost 0 bases, with 7 bases between them. The CDR3 is made up of 16 amino acids. CDR3 loop: CASSLLGGSGANVLTF. The CDR3 nucleotides read TGTGCCAGCAGTTTATTGGGAGGCTCTGGGGCCAACGTCCTGACTTTC.

The chain joins TRBV27 to TRBJ2-1; tentatively, D is TRBD2 (6 bases). V shed 3 bases and J shed 7 bases, with 10 bases lying between them. The CDR3 spans 13 residues. CDR1 and CDR2 (germline): MNHEY, SMNVEV (reference sequence). CDR3 residues: CASSFPGRNEQFF. CDR3 DNA sequence: TGTGCCAGCAGTTTTCCCGGGAGAAATGAGCAGTTCTTC.